Presented here are 11 T cell receptor beta chains from one specimen sequenced in a study of shared clonotypes between healthy human individuals. Clones were sequenced by immunoSEQ multiplex PCR, and TCRdb holds only the in-frame ones, with some missing. The sample consists of 1 million to 1.3 million clones, around 78% of them appearing once. Sequencing input: memory CD4+ T cells from PBMCs. As to subset: CD45RA-negative fraction. The source is a man in his late teens or twenties in good health. Some clones in this sample may be carry-over from other donors' samples.

The chain recombines TRBV9 with TRBJ2-7, with D tentatively TRBD1 (6 bases). V lost 0 bases, J lost 5 bases, and 9 bases lay in between. This CDR3 spans 13 amino acids. Germline assignment: CDR1 SGDLS and CDR2 YYNGEE. CDR3 residues: CASSVGQVNEQYF. CDR3 DNA: TGTGCCAGCAGCGTAGGACAGGTTAACGAGCAGTACTTC.

The sample holds many counts of this clone. The sample has other DNA sequences that encode this CDR3 too. The chain recombines TRBV2 with TRBJ2-2; 7 bases match TRBD1. The CDR3 loop spans 15 amino acids. V shed 7 bases and J 2 bases; nucleotides not matched to a gene: 7. Germline V gives CDR1 SNHLY, CDR2 FYNNEI. CDR3 in DNA: TGTGCCAGCATGAGGGACAGCTCAAACACCGGGGAGCTGTTTTTT. Its protein product is CASMRDSSNTGELFF.

V usage is TRBV5-1 and J usage is TRBJ2-7, with 13 bases identical to TRBD2. The V and J ends lost 0 bases and 3 bases, in that order; junction bases with no gene match: 3. Germline CDR1 is SGHRS and CDR2 is YFSETQ. The length of the CDR3 is 16 residues. As DNA, the CDR3 is TGCGCCAGCAGCTTGGGGACTAGCGGGAGCGTCTACGAGCAGTACTTC. Translated, it gives CASSLGTSGSVYEQYF.

The CDR3 loop reads CAIRGVRGGTEAFF. CDR3 DNA sequence: TGTGCCATCCGAGGGGTTCGAGGGGGGACTGAAGCTTTCTTT. The chain uses TRBV10-3 and TRBJ1-1, with D maybe TRBD1 (6 bases). The CDR3 extends over 14 amino acids. Germline V gene lookup returns CDR1 ENHRY and CDR2 SYGVKD. The V gene lost 8 bases and the J gene lost 5 bases, with 18 bases spanning the gap.

The chain recombines TRBV7-2 with TRBJ2-7; 8 nucleotides line up with TRBD2. The CDR3 runs to 15 residues. Germline CDR1 is SGHTA and CDR2 is FQGNSA. Trimming removed 3 bases from V and 2 bases from J; junction bases left unmatched: 6. The CDR3 bases are TGTGCCAGCAGCTTTACTAGCGGAGCTCCCTACGAGCAGTACTTC. Protein sequence: CASSFTSGAPYEQYF.

Details on this clone: At the DNA level, this CDR3 is encoded by other sequences in the same sample as well. The rearrangement uses TRBV9 and TRBJ2-2; 7 bases fit TRBD1. This CDR3 region has 15 residues. From germline, CDR1 is SGDLS and CDR2 YYNGEE. V trimming: 4 bases; J trimming: 1 base; junction bases outside the gene matches: 4. In DNA form, the CDR3 reads TGTGCCAGCAGCCCTCGGACAGGGAACACCGGGGAGCTGTTTTTT. This sequence encodes CASSPRTGNTGELFF.

The chain links TRBV27 to TRBJ2-2; D remains unclear. CDR3 size: 12 residues. Trimming pared 6 bases from V and 4 bases from J, leaving 6 bases between. Germline assignment: CDR1 MNHEY and CDR2 SMNVEV (reference sequence). CDR3 DNA sequence: TGTGCCAGCAGCGTAATCACCGGGGAGCTGTTTTTT. Translation: CASSVITGELFF.

The chain recombines TRBV18 with TRBJ1-5; D is perhaps TRBD1 (5 bases). Trimming took 3 bases from V and 1 from J, leaving 13 bases between them. This CDR3 has 16 amino acids. Germline loops: CDR1 KGHSH, CDR2 LQKENI. CDR3 DNA: TGTGCCAGCTCACCTCCGTGGGACCAGAGCAATCAGCCCCAGCATTTT. It yields the protein CASSPPWDQSNQPQHF. Full variable domain (outside the CDR3, taken from reference TRBV18 and TRBJ1-5): NAGVMQNPRHLVRRRGQEARLRCSPMKGHSHVYWYRQLPEEGLKFMVYLQKENIIDESGMPKERFSAEFPKEGPSILRIQQVVRGDSAAYFCASSPPWDQSNQPQHFGDGTRLSIL.

This sequence joins TRBV19 and TRBJ1-4; D possibly corresponds to TRBD1 (5 bases). This CDR3 spans 13 amino acids. V lost 5 bases to trimming and J lost 5 bases, with 9 bases between them. Germline-derived CDR1 and CDR2 are LNHDA and SQIVND (reference sequence). In DNA form, the CDR3 reads TGTGCCAGTAGTGGCCGGGGGAATGAAAAACTGTTTTTT. Amino acids: CASSGRGNEKLFF. Full variable domain (missing parts from reference TRBV19 and TRBJ1-4): DGGITQSPKYLFRKEGQNVTLSCEQNLNHDAMYWYRQDPGQGLRLIYYSQIVNDFQKGDIAEGYSVSREKKESFPLTVTSAQKNPTAFYLCASSGRGNEKLFFGSGTQLSVL.

The chain joins TRBV28 to TRBJ1-3; D unclear. The CDR3 covers 16 residues. Germline-derived CDR1 and CDR2 are MDHEN and SYDVKM. Trimming pared 4 bases from V and 0 bases from J, leaving 13 bases between. As DNA, the CDR3 is TGTGCCAGCAGTTCGGTCGGGTCTTACTCTGGAAACACCATATATTTT. The encoded protein is CASSSVGSYSGNTIYF.

This clone was detected once. This clone may be a read error of a much larger clone one base away. The same CDR3 can be traced to other DNA sequences in this sample. This rearrangement joins TRBV7-2 to TRBJ2-7; 7 positions agree with TRBD1. Germline V gene sequence: CDR1 SGHTA, CDR2 FQGNSA. Trimming removed 3 bases from V and 3 bases from J; junction bases left unmatched: 2. This CDR3 has 13 amino acids. The CDR3 coding sequence is TGTGCCAGCAGCTTGGGACAGAACTACGAGCAGTACTTC. Residues: CASSLGQNYEQYF.